This is a list of T cell receptor beta chains from one sample in a study of blood T cells in healthy people across ages. A single record per CDR3 protein comes from TCRdb applying MiXCR to the 5' RACE reads. The sample consists of about 970,000 distinct CDR3 sequences, roughly 51% of them appearing once. The source material was blood. These receptors were taken from a woman in her sixties or seventies in good health. CDR3s include the opening cysteine and the closing phenylalanine or tryptophan. A D gene is named only where the DNA matches it firmly. Rows give clone size only sometimes, using once, few, many, or a class for an expanded clone.

abundance | j_gene | d_gene | v_gene | CDR3nt | CDR3aa
NA | TRBJ2-5 | NA | TRBV9 | TGTGCCAGCAGCGGCGGACAGTTCCAAGAGACCCAGTACTTC | CASSGGQFQETQYF
NA | TRBJ2-7 | NA | TRBV20-1 | TGCAGTGCTAGAGATAGGGGTACCCTAACGCGTCGGAGGACCTACAATGAGCAGTACTTC | CSARDRGTLTRRRTYNEQYF
once | TRBJ2-7 | TRBD1 | TRBV7-4 | TGTGCCAGCACTACCGACCCCGCGGGCAGGGGGCTAGGCGAGCAGTACTTC | CASTTDPAGRGLGEQYF
NA | TRBJ2-3 | NA | TRBV4-1 | TGCGCCAGCAGCCGAGTCGGGAGTTCCGAAAATACGCAGTATTTT | CASSRVGSSENTQYF
NA | TRBJ2-6 | NA | TRBV7-2 | TGTGCCAGCAGCCCTCGAAAGAAGGGTTCTGGGGCCAACGTCCTGACTTTC | CASSPRKKGSGANVLTF
NA | TRBJ2-1 | TRBD2 | TRBV5-6 | TGTGCCAGCAGCCTGGGGTGGCTAGCGGGGGAAAATGAGCAGTTCTTC | CASSLGWLAGENEQFF
NA | TRBJ2-7 | NA | TRBV28 | TGTGCCAGCGAGAACGGAGGGATCCAGTACGAGCAGTACTTC | CASENGGIQYEQYF
few | TRBJ2-5 | NA | TRBV7-8 | TGTGCCAGCAGCTTAATTGGGTACCAAGAGACCCAGTACTTC | CASSLIGYQETQYF
few | TRBJ2-2 | NA | TRBV20-1 | TGCAGTGCTAGTAAGGGGTCAAACACCGGGGAGCTGTTTTTT | CSASKGSNTGELFF
NA | TRBJ2-2 | NA | TRBV6-6 | TGTGCCAGCAGGACAACAGGGAACACCGGGGAGCTGTTTTTT | CASRTTGNTGELFF
once | TRBJ1-1 | NA | TRBV28 | TGTGCCAGCAGCATTGATCGACAGTCGCGGACTGAAGCTTTCTTT | CASSIDRQSRTEAFF
NA | TRBJ2-4 | NA | TRBV7-2 | TGTGCCAGCTCCCCAAGGGGGGGGCAGGCCAAAAACATTCAGTACTTC | CASSPRGGQAKNIQYF
few | TRBJ2-7 | NA | TRBV3-1 | TGTGCCAGCAGCCAAGTTAGTGACGAGCAGTACTTC | CASSQVSDEQYF
few | TRBJ2-1 | TRBD1 | TRBV5-1 | TGCGCCAGCAGCTTGGAGGACAGGGGTCGGGATGAGCAGTTCTTC | CASSLEDRGRDEQFF
NA | TRBJ1-6 | NA | TRBV14 | TGTGCCAGCAGCCCCCAGCTGAATTCACCCCTCCACTTT | CASSPQLNSPLHF
NA | TRBJ2-7 | NA | TRBV7-2 | TGTGCCAGCAGCTTAGGGGTCAATAGTGGCGGCGAGCAGTACTTC | CASSLGVNSGGEQYF
few | TRBJ2-7 | NA | TRBV4-2 | TGTGCCAGCAGCCAAGAGGAGGTCAGGAAGTACGAGCAGTACTTC | CASSQEEVRKYEQYF
NA | TRBJ2-7 | NA | TRBV2 | TGTGCCAGCAGTGAACGGAGCGGGTTGAACTCCTACGAGCAGTACTTC | CASSERSGLNSYEQYF
NA | TRBJ1-5 | NA | TRBV16 | TGTGCCAGCAGCCAATCAACGATTCCGGGCAATCAGCCCCAGCATTTT | CASSQSTIPGNQPQHF
many | TRBJ2-3 | NA | TRBV7-2 | TGTGCCAGCAGCTTAGTGGGGGGCACAGATACGCAGTATTTT | CASSLVGGTDTQYF
few | TRBJ2-7 | NA | TRBV6-2/TRBV6-3 | TGTGCCAGCAACGGACTCTGGCCCGAGCAGTACTTC | CASNGLWPEQYF
few | TRBJ2-3 | TRBD2 | TRBV12-3/TRBV12-4 | TGTGCCAGCAGTTTTCCGACCGGGAGGTCAGATACGCAGTATTTT | CASSFPTGRSDTQYF
NA | TRBJ1-6 | NA | TRBV7-3 | TGTGCCAGCAGCTTCCGCAGGGACGGTTCACCCCCCCACTTT | CASSFRRDGSPPHF
many | TRBJ2-7 | NA | TRBV4-3 | TGCGCCAGCAGCCAAGATCAGACCCCCTTCTACGAGCAGTACTTC | CASSQDQTPFYEQYF
NA | TRBJ2-1 | TRBD2 | TRBV20-1 | TGCAGTGCTAGAGGTCCAGGACTAGTCGGTCGGGATGAGCAGTTCTTC | CSARGPGLVGRDEQFF
few | TRBJ2-3 | NA | TRBV5-1 | TGCGCCAGCAGCTTGGCCACCGGAAACACAGATACGCAGTATTTT | CASSLATGNTDTQYF
NA | TRBJ1-2 | NA | TRBV2 | TGTGCCAGCAGTGAGACAGAAACCTATGGCTACACCTTC | CASSETETYGYTF
NA | TRBJ2-3 | NA | TRBV7-2 | TGTGCCAGCAGCTTAGGGCAAGGGATAGCGTCCCCGGATACGCAGTATTTT | CASSLGQGIASPDTQYF
NA | TRBJ2-7 | TRBD1 | TRBV29-1 | TGCAGCGTTGAAGGGACAGGGGAATCCTACGAGCAGTACTTC | CSVEGTGESYEQYF
few | TRBJ2-7 | NA | TRBV6-5 | TGTGCCTCACACGGGGCAACCTACGAGCAGTACTTC | CASHGATYEQYF
few | TRBJ2-3 | TRBD2 | TRBV28 | TGTGCCAGCAGTTACTTTAGCGGGAGTAACACGCAGTATTTT | CASSYFSGSNTQYF
NA | TRBJ2-7 | TRBD1 | TRBV5-1 | TGCGCCAGCAGTGCGACAGGGGGCGACTACGAGCAGTACTTC | CASSATGGDYEQYF
NA | TRBJ1-1 | NA | TRBV6-1 | TGTGCCAGCAGTGAAGCGCTTAGATGGGGGATGAACACTGAAGCTTTCTTT | CASSEALRWGMNTEAFF
NA | TRBJ2-3 | TRBD2 | TRBV11-2 | TGTGCCCGCAGCCCGGGACTAGCGGGAGGACTCCTAGGGCAGTATTTT | CARSPGLAGGLLGQYF
NA | TRBJ2-7 | NA | TRBV7-2 | TGTGCCAGCAGCTTACGGGGGTTCTCCTACGAGCAGTACTTC | CASSLRGFSYEQYF
few | TRBJ2-7 | TRBD1 | TRBV6-6 | TGTGCCAGCAGTACAACCGGGACAGGAACCTACGAGCAGTACTTC | CASSTTGTGTYEQYF
NA | TRBJ1-5 | TRBD1 | TRBV6-6 | TGTGCCAGCAGTGCCCGGGACAGGGGGAGCAATCAGCCCCAGCATTTT | CASSARDRGSNQPQHF
NA | TRBJ2-5 | NA | TRBV10-3 | TGTGCCATCAGTGAGTCGTTCGGCATCCAAGAGACCCAGTACTTC | CAISESFGIQETQYF
NA | TRBJ2-1 | TRBD2 | TRBV29-1 | TGCAGCGTGGCCGGACTAGCGTCCCCCCCTTTTCCCCCGAGCTCCTACAATGAGCAGTTCTTC | CSVAGLASPPFPPSSYNEQFF
NA | TRBJ2-3 | NA | TRBV27 | TGTGCCAGCAGTTTGTCTAGGCTAGGAGATACGCAGTATTTT | CASSLSRLGDTQYF
NA | TRBJ2-5 | NA | TRBV6-5 | TGTGCCAGCAGAGAGGGTAGGGCCCAGTACTTC | CASREGRAQYF
NA | TRBJ2-5 | NA | TRBV6-2/TRBV6-3 | TGTGCCAGCAGTCCCGGACCGGTTAGAACCCAGTACTTC | CASSPGPVRTQYF
few | TRBJ2-1 | NA | TRBV5-1 | TGCGCCAGCAGCCTAGGCCCGGGGGATGAGCAGTTCTTC | CASSLGPGDEQFF
NA | TRBJ2-3 | NA | TRBV12-3/TRBV12-4 | TGTGCCAGCAGTTCTGGACCAACGGGGGATACGCAGTATTTT | CASSSGPTGDTQYF
NA | TRBJ2-2 | NA | TRBV4-2 | TGTGCCAGCAGCCGGCTGGGAGAGGTCGGAAACACCGGGGAGCTGTTTTTT | CASSRLGEVGNTGELFF
NA | TRBJ1-2 | NA | TRBV5-1 | TGCGCCAGCAGCGTAGTCCAGGGGTCTCTTGGCTACACCTTC | CASSVVQGSLGYTF
NA | TRBJ1-2 | TRBD1 | TRBV7-2 | TGTGCCAGCAGCAGTTACAGGGGTGACTATGGCTACACCTTC | CASSSYRGDYGYTF
few | TRBJ2-1 | NA | TRBV24-1 | TGTGCCACCAGTAAAGGGACAGGCGGGGGGGATGAGCAGTTCTTC | CATSKGTGGGDEQFF
NA | TRBJ2-1 | NA | TRBV27 | TGTGCCAGCAGCCCTAGGGGGGGGCGGGGGATCGTTAATGAGCAGTTCTTC | CASSPRGGRGIVNEQFF
NA | TRBJ2-5 | TRBD1 | TRBV7-2 | TGTGCCAGCAGCGGGTCCCATGTTCCGGGACAGGGGCACCAAGAGACCCAGTACTTC | CASSGSHVPGQGHQETQYF
few | TRBJ2-4 | NA | TRBV6-2/TRBV6-3 | TGTGCCAGCAGTTACTCGGAAGTCCTGTACTTC | CASSYSEVLYF
NA | TRBJ2-1 | NA | TRBV10-3 | TGTGCCATCAGTGAACCACAGGGAATCTACAATGAGCAGTTCTTC | CAISEPQGIYNEQFF
NA | TRBJ1-1 | NA | TRBV14 | TGTGCCAGCAGCCAAGTTTCCCTCGCTGAAGCTTTCTTT | CASSQVSLAEAFF
few | TRBJ2-5 | NA | TRBV15 | TGTGCCACCAGCAGAGAAGCTCAAGAGACCCAGTACTTC | CATSREAQETQYF
NA | TRBJ2-3 | NA | TRBV5-1 | TGCGCCAGCTCCCCCGGGACTCCCCTTGCAGATACGCAGTATTTT | CASSPGTPLADTQYF
few | TRBJ2-4 | NA | TRBV4-1 | TGCGCCAGCAGCCCAGGTCGGGAAGACATTCAGTACTTC | CASSPGREDIQYF
NA | TRBJ2-7 | TRBD1 | TRBV5-1 | TGCGCCAGCAGCCCGACAGGGAGCAACGAGCAGTACTTC | CASSPTGSNEQYF
NA | TRBJ2-7 | NA | TRBV28 | TGTGCCAGCGGGAGGAATGGTGAGCAGTACTTC | CASGRNGEQYF
few | TRBJ2-5 | TRBD1 | TRBV12-3/TRBV12-4 | TGTGCCAGCCGGGACAGAATGCAAGAGACCCAGTACTTC | CASRDRMQETQYF
few | TRBJ1-2 | NA | TRBV6-2/TRBV6-3 | TGTGCCAGCTCTGCGGGATGGAGCTACACCTTC | CASSAGWSYTF